This T cell receptor beta chain emerged from a study of control samples from healthy donors and cancer patients. Germline loops: CDR1 SQVTM, CDR2 ANQGSEA. V was pared by 3 bases and J by 4 bases, with 8 bases of the junction left unmatched. The CDR3 length is 15 residues. Assay: immunoSEQ multiplex PCR; the TCRdb copy retains only in-frame clones and omits some. The table includes 180,000 or so clones, 93% detected once. The source of this sequence is a woman aged 60-75 years in good health. The sequencing sample was made of blood. The genes are TRBV29-1 and TRBJ2-2; TRBD2 matches at 7 bases. DNA of the CDR3: TGCAGCGTTGAGGGAGGGACTATAAGCACCGGGGAGCTGTTTTTT. It translates to CSVEGGTISTGELFF.